Below, 9 T cell receptor beta chains from the same sample are listed, as sequenced in a study of blood T cell repertoires in COVID-19. Using immunoSEQ multiplex PCR, the repertoire was profiled, and TCRdb retains in-frame clones only, with some absent. The table lists 150,000 to 200,000 clones, roughly 88% of them singletons. Sequenced input: peripheral blood. The source is a man aged 55 to 69 with acute or convalescent COVID-19.

The chain combines TRBV18 with TRBJ1-2; D possibly corresponds to TRBD1 (6 bases). Trimming left V 5 bases short and J 4 bases short, with 17 bases between. The germline gives CDR1 KGHSH, CDR2 LQKENI. The CDR3 sequence is 15 residues long. The CDR3 sequence: CASSSGTTGSYGYTF. The CDR3 region has the DNA TGTGCCAGCTCATCCGGGACAACAGGTTCCTATGGCTACACCTTC.

The rearrangement links TRBV5-1 to TRBJ2-7; D may be TRBD1 (6 bases). The CDR3 contains 16 residues. CDR1 and CDR2 from the germline V gene are SGHRS and YFSETQ. The V end lost 0 bases, the J end lost 0 bases, and 13 bases lay between the germline ends. CDR3: CASSLAKGTISYEQYF. In DNA form, the CDR3 reads TGCGCCAGCAGCTTGGCCAAGGGGACAATCTCCTACGAGCAGTACTTC.

The rearrangement links TRBV5-8 to TRBJ2-3; 8 bases map to TRBD2. In germline, CDR1 is SGHTS, CDR2 YDEGEE. The trim removed 0 bases at V and 4 bases at J, leaving 10 bases unmatched. The CDR3 totals 17 residues. CDR3 amino acids: CASSLARQREMADTQYF. In DNA form, the CDR3 reads TGTGCCAGCAGCTTGGCCCGACAGCGGGAGATGGCAGATACGCAGTATTTT.

V is TRBV28 and J is TRBJ2-5; 9 bases align to TRBD2. The CDR3 is made up of 16 amino acids. Germline V gene data show CDR1 as MDHEN and CDR2 as SYDVKM. V trimming: 1 base; J trimming: 2 bases; junction bases outside the gene matches: 5. This chain's CDR3 is CASSLSQREVQETQYF. The CDR3 DNA is TGTGCCAGCAGTTTATCTCAGCGGGAGGTTCAAGAGACCCAGTACTTC.

The table lists this clone with a few counts. The chain links TRBV10-3 to TRBJ2-3; tentative D call: TRBD2 (7 bases). There are 14 residues in the CDR3. Germline V gene lookup returns CDR1 ENHRY and CDR2 SYGVKD. The V end lost 8 bases, the J end lost 6 bases, and 18 bases lay between the germline ends. The CDR3 sequence is CAISPGRGVDTQYF. CDR3 bases: TGTGCCATCTCTCCGGGGAGGGGGGTGGATACGCAGTATTTT.

The V gene is TRBV5-4, the J gene TRBJ2-7; 8 bases fit TRBD1. The CDR3 spans 14 residues. Unmatched junction bases numbered 4, after V lost 0 bases and J lost 5 bases. Germline CDR1 reads SGHNT; CDR2 reads YYREEE (reference sequence). The CDR3 DNA reads TGTGCCAGCAGCTTGGAGGGACAGGTTCACGAGCAGTACTTC. Its translation is CASSLEGQVHEQYF.

The chain carries TRBV15 and TRBJ2-3, with D unclear. The V and J ends lost 0 bases and 5 bases respectively, with 15 bases between them. This CDR3 contains 16 residues. Germline CDR1 is LNHNV and CDR2 is YYDKDF (reference sequence). CDR3 region: CATSREAVLVGDTQYF. CDR3 sequence (DNA): TGTGCCACCAGCAGAGAGGCGGTTCTGGTAGGAGATACGCAGTATTTT.

The chain carries TRBV19 and TRBJ1-1, with D maybe TRBD1 (6 bases). Germline CDR1 is LNHDA and CDR2 is SQIVND (reference sequence). The CDR3 is 15 amino acids. V was pared by 5 bases and J by 5 bases, with 18 bases between. CDR3: CASSPREGRGTEAFF. The CDR3 DNA is TGTGCCAGTAGTCCCAGGGAGGGCAGGGGAACTGAAGCTTTCTTT.

The chain uses TRBV6-5 and TRBJ1-5; possibly TRBD1 for D (6 bases). With 5 bases removed from V and 0 bases from J, the gap between germline ends came to 11 bases. The CDR3 spans 15 residues. CDR1 is MNHEY and CDR2 is SVGAGI in the germline V gene. The CDR3 DNA reads TGTGCCAGCAGTCCACAGGGACGTAGCAATCAGCCCCAGCATTTT. Its translation: CASSPQGRSNQPQHF.